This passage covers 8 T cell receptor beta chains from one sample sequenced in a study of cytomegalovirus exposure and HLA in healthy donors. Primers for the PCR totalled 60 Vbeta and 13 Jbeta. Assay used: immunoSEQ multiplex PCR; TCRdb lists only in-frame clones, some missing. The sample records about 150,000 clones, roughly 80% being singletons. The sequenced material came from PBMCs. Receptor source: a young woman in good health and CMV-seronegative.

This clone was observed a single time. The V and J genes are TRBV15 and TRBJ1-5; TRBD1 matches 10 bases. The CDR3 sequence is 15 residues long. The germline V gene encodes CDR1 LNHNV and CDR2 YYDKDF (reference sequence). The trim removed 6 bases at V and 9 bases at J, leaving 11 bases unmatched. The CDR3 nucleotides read TGTGCCACCAGTATCGACAGGGGGCCTAAGCGGCCCCAGCATTTT. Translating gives CATSIDRGPKRPQHF.

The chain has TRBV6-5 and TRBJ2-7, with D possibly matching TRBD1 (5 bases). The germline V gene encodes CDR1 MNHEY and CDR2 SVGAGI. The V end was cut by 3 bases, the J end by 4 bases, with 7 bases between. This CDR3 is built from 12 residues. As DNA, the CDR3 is TGTGCCAGCAGTTATCAGGGATACGAGCAGTACTTC. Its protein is CASSYQGYEQYF.

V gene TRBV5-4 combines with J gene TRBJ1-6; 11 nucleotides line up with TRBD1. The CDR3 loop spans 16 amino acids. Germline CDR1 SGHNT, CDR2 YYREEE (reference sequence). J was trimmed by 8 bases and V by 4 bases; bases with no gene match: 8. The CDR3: CASSPDGQGAYSPLHF. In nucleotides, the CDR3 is TGTGCCAGCAGCCCAGACGGACAGGGGGCGTATTCACCCCTCCACTTT.

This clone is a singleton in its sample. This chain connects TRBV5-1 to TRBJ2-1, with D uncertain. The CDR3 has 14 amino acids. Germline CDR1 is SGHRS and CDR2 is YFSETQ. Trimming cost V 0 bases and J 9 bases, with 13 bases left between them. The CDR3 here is CASSLAEPVPEQFF. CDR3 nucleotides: TGCGCCAGCAGCTTGGCCGAACCGGTACCTGAGCAGTTCTTC. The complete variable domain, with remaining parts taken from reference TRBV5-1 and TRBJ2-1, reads KAGVTQTPRYLIKTRGQQVTLSCSPISGHRSVSWYQQTPGQGLQFLFEYFSETQRNKGNFPGRFSGRQFSNSRSEMNVSTLELGDSALYLCASSLAEPVPEQFFGPGTRLTVL.

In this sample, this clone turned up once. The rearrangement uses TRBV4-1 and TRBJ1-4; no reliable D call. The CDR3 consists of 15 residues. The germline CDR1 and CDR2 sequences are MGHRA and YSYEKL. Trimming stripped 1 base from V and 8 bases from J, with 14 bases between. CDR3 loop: CASSQAGVGPEKLFF. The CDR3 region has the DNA TGCGCCAGCAGCCAAGCGGGAGTAGGCCCGGAAAAACTGTTTTTT.

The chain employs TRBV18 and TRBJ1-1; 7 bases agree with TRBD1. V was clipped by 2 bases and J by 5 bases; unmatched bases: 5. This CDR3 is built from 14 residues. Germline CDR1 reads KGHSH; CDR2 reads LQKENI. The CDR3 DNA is TGTGCCAGCTCACCATCAGGGGGAGAAACTGAAGCTTTCTTT. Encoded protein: CASSPSGGETEAFF.

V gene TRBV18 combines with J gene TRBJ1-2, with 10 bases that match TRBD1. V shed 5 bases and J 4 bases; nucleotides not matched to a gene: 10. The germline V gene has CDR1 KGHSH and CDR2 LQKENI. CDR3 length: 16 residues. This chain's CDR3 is CASSRTGGEGSYGYTF. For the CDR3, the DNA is TGTGCCAGCTCAAGGACAGGGGGAGAGGGGAGCTATGGCTACACCTTC.

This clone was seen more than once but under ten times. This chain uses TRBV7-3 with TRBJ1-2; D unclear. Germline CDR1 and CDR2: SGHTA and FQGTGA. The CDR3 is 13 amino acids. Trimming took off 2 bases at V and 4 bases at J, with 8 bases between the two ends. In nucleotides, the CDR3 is TGTGCCAGCAGCTTAGGCACCACCTATGGCTACACCTTC. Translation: CASSLGTTYGYTF.